This TCR beta chain was sequenced for a study of T cell repertoires in aging, cancer and after chemotherapy. Study details: Chronic lymphocytic leukemia patients on fludarabine- or bendamustine-based regimens gave paired samples before and after chemotherapy. Around 8.8 million TCR reads made up the full dataset.

Overall study findings and caveats: Untreated cancer patients had significantly lower blood TCR diversity than age-matched healthy donors. Rebound thymic output was suggested by rising median generation probability during chemotherapy in each cancer cohort.

A word on this clonotype: Its target is not known.

The template was genomic DNA from peripheral blood, not RNA. Rearranged V-D-J TRB sequences were amplified with a mixed TRB-A/B primer pool. In TCRdb, the multiplex PCR reads were re-called with MiXCR into one record per CDR3 protein. Of 3,200 or so distinct CDR3 sequences in the sample, 20% to 25% were seen once. Germline V lookup: CDR1 SGHRS, CDR2 YFSETQ. V was cut by 0 bases and J by 7 bases, with 14 bases left in between. CDR3 length: 15 residues. Sequenced material: blood. The receptor was derived from a human donor with a blood cancer. V usage is TRBV5-1 and J usage is TRBJ1-5; the D gene is possibly TRBD1 (6 bases). The CDR3: CASSLDNGGSQPQHF. As DNA, the CDR3 is TGCGCCAGCAGCTTGGATAATGGGGGCTCGCAGCCCCAGCATTTT.